Described below is a single T cell receptor beta chain sequence and its context. Per the original data handling: It was from reference gene primer amplification that nucleated cell counts were estimated. The protocol was immunoSEQ multiplex PCR, while the TCRdb copy is restricted to in-frame clones and leaves out a portion. V and J calls and clone size are as listed in that table; D and trimming were resolved from the DNA. The profile covers over 120,000 clones, with 75% to 90% appearing a single time and just under 3% taken by the ten largest. This specimen comes from a study of blood T cell repertoires in COVID-19. About the research overall: The study drew acute and convalescent COVID-19 samples from the United States, Italy and Spain. PBMCs, B-cell-depleted T cells, or T cells provided the cDNA or gDNA that made up the material.

CDR1 is KGHSH, CDR2 LQKENI, per germline. The J segment lost 8 bases and the V segment lost 3 bases, leaving 7 bases of the junction unmatched. The CDR3 has 15 amino acids. The chain carries TRBV18 and TRBJ1-4; 9 bases are a match to TRBD1. Sequenced input: peripheral blood. This sequence was found in a man aged 55 to 70 with active or convalescent COVID-19. CDR3 bases: TGTGCCAGCTCACCCAACAGGGGGCGAGGAGAAAAACTGTTTTTT. It specifies CASSPNRGRGEKLFF.